Shown below are 27 T cell receptor beta chains from a single sample sequenced in a study of technical replicates of blood from a handful of donors. Method: immunoSEQ multiplex PCR; TCRdb's copy keeps in-frame clones and lacks some. The sample holds more than 65,000 clones, approximately 93% seen once. Specimen: T cells isolated from PBMCs. These receptor sequences come from a human donor in good health.

The chain recombines TRBV11-2 with TRBJ2-7, with D perhaps TRBD2 (7 bases). The CDR3 has 16 amino acids. The germline V gene has CDR1 SGHAT and CDR2 FQNNGV. V was pared by 0 bases and J by 4 bases, with 16 bases between. CDR3 protein: CASSLDPGGARYEQYF. The CDR3, as DNA: TGTGCCAGCAGCTTAGACCCTGGGGGGGCGCGATACGAGCAGTACTTC.

V gene TRBV28 combines with J gene TRBJ1-3, with D perhaps matching TRBD1 (5 bases). The CDR3 loop spans 12 amino acids. CDR1 and CDR2 from the germline V gene are MDHEN and SYDVKM. V was pared by 4 bases and J by 9 bases, with 10 bases between. CDR3 in amino acids: CASSSLRGTIYF. CDR3 bases: TGTGCCAGCAGTTCTCTAAGGGGCACCATATATTTT.

This clone was seen only once. J is TRBJ2-3 and V is TRBV28; D is undetermined. Germline CDR1 MDHEN, CDR2 SYDVKM. The CDR3 loop spans 13 amino acids. V was cut by 1 base and J by 4 bases, with 6 bases left in between. DNA of the CDR3: TGTGCCAGCAGTTTATCCCCCGCAGATACGCAGTATTTT. The encoded protein is CASSLSPADTQYF.

In its sample, this clone was seen once. The rearrangement uses TRBV2 and TRBJ2-1; TRBD2 is a possible D gene (5 bases). CDR1 and CDR2 (germline): SNHLY, FYNNEI. The germline V and J ends were trimmed by 7 bases and 6 bases, with 7 bases remaining between them. This CDR3 region has 11 residues. CDR3 in DNA: TGTGCCAGCACCGGACTCAATGAGCAGTTCTTC. Its translation is CASTGLNEQFF.

The chain has TRBV6-5 and TRBJ1-1; perhaps TRBD1 as D (5 bases). Germline CDR1 reads MNHEY; CDR2 reads SVGAGI. The V and J ends lost 4 bases and 0 bases respectively, with 15 bases between them. CDR3 length: 16 amino acids. The CDR3 DNA follows: TGTGCCAGCAGTTCCCCGGACACCGACATGAACACTGAAGCTTTCTTT. This sequence encodes CASSSPDTDMNTEAFF.

The chain joins TRBV6-1 to TRBJ1-1; 11 bases match TRBD1. Germline lookup yields CDR1 MNHNS and CDR2 SASEGT. The length of the CDR3 is 14 residues. Trimming removed 1 base from V and 5 bases from J; junction bases left unmatched: 0. The CDR3, as DNA: TGTGCCAGCAGTGAAGGGGACAGGGGGACTGAAGCTTTCTTT. Translating it yields CASSEGDRGTEAFF.

The chain recombines TRBV27 with TRBJ2-2; D remains unclear. The V gene lost 1 base and the J gene lost 4 bases, with 7 bases spanning the gap. The germline gives CDR1 MNHEY, CDR2 SMNVEV (reference sequence). The CDR3 has 14 residues. As DNA, the CDR3 is TGTGCCAGCAGTTTATATAGTGCCACCGGGGAGCTGTTTTTT. Translating gives CASSLYSATGELFF.

This chain connects TRBV11-3 to TRBJ1-5; unclear D gene. Trimming cost V 0 bases and J 6 bases, with 6 bases left between them. CDR1 SGHNT and CDR2 YENEEA come from the germline V gene. This CDR3 has 13 amino acids. CDR3 coding DNA: TGTGCCAGCAGCTTAGATTTTAGTCAGCCCCAGCATTTT. Its protein product is CASSLDFSQPQHF.

The chain uses TRBV28 and TRBJ1-5; tentative D call: TRBD1 (5 bases). V gave up 6 bases and J gave up 2 bases, with 14 bases separating them. The germline CDR1 and CDR2 sequences are MDHEN and SYDVKM. The CDR3 runs to 15 residues. The CDR3 nucleotides read TGTGCCAGCAGGGAGGGGCGGAGGGGCAATCAGCCCCAGCATTTT. It encodes CASREGRRGNQPQHF.

The chain recombines TRBV19 with TRBJ2-1; TRBD2 agrees at 15 bases. This CDR3 is built from 24 residues. Losses at the gene ends were 5 bases for V and 3 bases for J; bases not matched to a gene: 26. Germline loops: CDR1 LNHDA, CDR2 SQIVND (reference sequence). CDR3 region: CASSPPPQIIGTGLAGGVYNEQFF. CDR3 in DNA: TGTGCCAGTAGTCCCCCCCCTCAAATAATAGGTACGGGACTAGCGGGGGGAGTCTACAATGAGCAGTTCTTC.

The chain employs TRBV28 and TRBJ1-5; D gene ambiguous. Deletions cut 6 bases from V and 6 bases from J, with 18 bases between. Germline V lookup: CDR1 MDHEN, CDR2 SYDVKM. CDR3 length: 15 residues. For the CDR3, the DNA is TGTGCCAGCAGACTAGTCCACGGGAGGGCTCAGCCCCAGCATTTT. It yields the protein CASRLVHGRAQPQHF. The variable domain in full, with the rest retrieved from reference TRBV28 and TRBJ1-5, is DVKVTQSSRYLVKRTGEKVFLECVQDMDHENMFWYRQDPGLGLRLIYFSYDVKMKEKGDIPEGYSVSREKKERFSLILESASTNQTSMYLCASRLVHGRAQPQHFGDGTRLSIL.

V and J are TRBV9 and TRBJ2-3; D is possibly TRBD2 (5 bases). V shed 3 bases and J shed 2 bases, with 13 bases lying between them. The CDR3 is 15 amino acids. Germline loops: CDR1 SGDLS, CDR2 YYNGEE. The DNA of the CDR3 is TGTGCCAGCAGCGCCAGAGGGTTTGACACAGATACGCAGTATTTT. As protein: CASSARGFDTDTQYF.

J is TRBJ1-2 and V is TRBV7-3; maybe TRBD1 (6 bases). The CDR3 is 15 residues long. Germline assignment: CDR1 SGHTA and CDR2 FQGTGA. Trimming removed 2 bases from V and 4 bases from J, with 14 bases in between. CDR3 sequence (DNA): TGTGCCAGCAGCTTAGCGTCAGGGGTCGGCTATGGCTACACCTTC. It specifies CASSLASGVGYGYTF.

Remarks on this clone: Sequence at one end of the junction differs from germline and may be a read error. V is TRBV7-7 and J is TRBJ2-5, with 7 bases identical to TRBD1. CDR3 length: 14 residues. Germline loops: CDR1 SSHAT, CDR2 FNYEAQ (reference sequence). Here the CDR3 DNA reads TGTGCTAGCAGCTTGACAGGGTTTAGGGAGACCCAGTACTTC. Translated, it gives CASSLTGFRETQYF.

Concerning this clone: The same CDR3 can be traced to other DNA sequences in this sample. The rearrangement links TRBV9 to TRBJ2-1; TRBD2 aligns across 7 bases. The junction had 3 bases not matched to a gene; V was cut back by 0 bases and J by 0 bases. Germline V gene sequence: CDR1 SGDLS, CDR2 YYNGEE. The CDR3 extends over 16 amino acids. CDR3 DNA sequence: TGTGCCAGCAGCGTAGGGGGGGGTAGCTCCTACAATGAGCAGTTCTTC. It is translated as CASSVGGGSSYNEQFF.

The chain has TRBV9 and TRBJ1-2; D is unclear. The CDR3 has 12 amino acids. V lost 3 bases and J 8 bases, leaving 11 bases between the germline ends. Germline V gene data show CDR1 as SGDLS and CDR2 as YYNGEE. The CDR3 sequence: CASSGGSRGYTF. DNA of the CDR3: TGTGCCAGCAGCGGAGGGAGTCGGGGCTACACCTTC.

The chain recombines TRBV5-6 with TRBJ2-2; 7 bases are shared with TRBD2. CDR1 is SGHDT and CDR2 is YYEEEE in the germline V gene. This CDR3 comprises 16 residues. J gave up 0 bases and V 0 bases, and 2 bases lay outside the gene matches. The CDR3 reads CASSLGGGTNTGELFF. The CDR3 DNA follows: TGTGCCAGCAGCTTGGGCGGGGGAACGAACACCGGGGAGCTGTTTTTT.

The chain has TRBV5-6 and TRBJ1-5, with 8 bases fitting TRBD1. J was trimmed by 1 base and V by 5 bases; bases with no gene match: 5. The germline V gene has CDR1 SGHDT and CDR2 YYEEEE. The CDR3 length is 15 residues. CDR3 coding DNA: TGTGCCAGCAGTTCGACAGGGGTAAGCAATCAGCCCCAGCATTTT. It codes for CASSSTGVSNQPQHF.

This rearrangement joins TRBV9 to TRBJ2-7; 7 bases fit TRBD1. Trimming at V came to 3 bases and at J to 2 bases, leaving 2 bases not matched to a gene. This CDR3 region has 13 residues. Germline V lookup: CDR1 SGDLS, CDR2 YYNGEE. The CDR3: CASSGQGPYEQYF. The CDR3 DNA reads as TGTGCCAGCAGCGGACAGGGACCCTACGAGCAGTACTTC.

This chain uses TRBV27 with TRBJ2-7, with 8 bases that match TRBD2. Germline V gives CDR1 MNHEY, CDR2 SMNVEV (reference sequence). V shed 2 bases, J shed 3 bases, and the junction held 12 bases outside the gene matches. The CDR3 is 17 residues long. CDR3 in DNA: TGTGCCAGCAGTTTAAAGCATCCGGGACTAGGGTACTACGAGCAGTACTTC. Residues: CASSLKHPGLGYYEQYF.

The chain recombines TRBV27 with TRBJ1-4, with unresolved D. This CDR3 comprises 13 residues. CDR1 MNHEY and CDR2 SMNVEV come from the germline V gene (reference sequence). The ends were cut back, 1 base at V and 14 bases at J, with 14 bases in the middle. The DNA of the CDR3 is TGTGCCAGCAGTTTATATTTTAATGAAGAGCTGTTTTTT. Protein sequence: CASSLYFNEELFF. Variable domain in full (rest from reference TRBV27 and TRBJ1-4): EAQVTQNPRYLITVTGKKLTVTCSQNMNHEYMSWYRQDPGLGLRQIYYSMNVEVTDKGDVPEGYKVSRKEKRNFPLILESPSPNQTSLYFCASSLYFNEELFFGSGTQLSVL.

J is TRBJ1-3 and V is TRBV5-1; 9 bases line up with TRBD1. The germline V gene has CDR1 SGHRS and CDR2 YFSETQ. The CDR3 covers 15 residues. With V trimmed by 4 bases and J by 4 bases, 6 bases remained unmatched. CDR3 DNA: TGCGCCAGCAGCGTAGACGGGACAGGGGGAAACACCATATATTTT. Translation: CASSVDGTGGNTIYF.

The chain links TRBV6-6 to TRBJ1-1, with D unresolved. The V gene's germline CDR1 is MNHNY and CDR2 SVGAGI (reference sequence). The CDR3 is made up of 15 amino acids. V lost 3 bases, J lost 3 bases, and 14 bases lay in between. The CDR3 is CASSYQGKGDTEAFF. DNA for the CDR3: TGTGCCAGCAGTTATCAAGGGAAGGGAGACACTGAAGCTTTCTTT.

V is TRBV30 and J is TRBJ2-1; the D gene is possibly TRBD1 (5 bases). The CDR3 runs to 15 residues. V gave up 4 bases and J gave up 0 bases, with 13 bases separating them. Germline CDR1 reads GTSNPN; CDR2 reads SVGIG (reference sequence). CDR3 nucleotides: TGTGCCTGGAATGGGGCAGGTAGCTCCTACAATGAGCAGTTCTTC. Translating it yields CAWNGAGSSYNEQFF.

This clone was counted between two and nine times. This chain uses TRBV5-6 with TRBJ1-1; D may be TRBD1 (6 bases). Trimming took 4 bases from V and 7 from J, leaving 11 bases between them. In germline, CDR1 is SGHDT, CDR2 YYEEEE. CDR3 length: 12 amino acids. Written as DNA, the CDR3 is TGTGCCAGCAGCGATGGACAGCGTGAAGCTTTCTTT. Its protein is CASSDGQREAFF.

This clone was observed a handful of times. V is TRBV5-1 and J is TRBJ2-1, with D tentatively TRBD1 (5 bases). The CDR3 totals 14 residues. Germline CDR1 SGHRS, CDR2 YFSETQ. V gave up 0 bases and J gave up 8 bases, with 12 bases separating them. The CDR3 coding sequence is TGCGCCAGCAGCTTGGACTCAGGGCGCGATGAGCAGTTCTTC. It is translated as CASSLDSGRDEQFF.

V and J are TRBV27 and TRBJ2-5, with D hard to call. Per the germline V gene, CDR1 is MNHEY and CDR2 is SMNVEV (reference sequence). V was clipped by 2 bases and J by 5 bases, with 12 bases between them. This CDR3 is built from 14 residues. CDR3 residues: CASSLILRPETQYF. CDR3 DNA sequence: TGTGCCAGCAGTTTAATATTGCGTCCGGAGACCCAGTACTTC.